This T cell receptor (beta chain) stems from a study of T-cell reconstitution after alpha-beta-depleted transplantation in children. This clonotype was seen repeatedly, ten times or more. TCRbeta library construction was performed incorporating unique molecular identifiers. TCRdb re-called the PCR reads through MiXCR, storing one row per CDR3 protein. Of hundreds of thousands of distinct CDR3 sequences listed, approximately 16% are singletons. The junction had 9 bases not matched to a gene; V was cut back by 3 bases and J by 0 bases. CDR1 and CDR2 (germline): SGHDT, YYEEEE. The length of the CDR3 is 17 residues.

This sample comprised PBMCs from the stem cell graft donor, obtained from the stem cell graft. The clonotype comes from a human donor who donated a stem cell graft to a child with acute myeloid leukemia. The V call is TRBV5-6, the J call TRBJ1-5, with 7 nucleotides matching TRBD1. The CDR3 DNA follows: TGTGCCAGCAGCTCCAGAGGGGGCATCCGTAGCAATCAGCCCCAGCATTTT. Its protein product is CASSSRGGIRSNQPQHF.